The present entry profiles one TCR beta chain with its context. The protocol was immunoSEQ multiplex PCR, while the TCRdb copy is restricted to in-frame clones and leaves out a portion. The table records 350,000 to 550,000 clones, roughly 89% of them present only once. The data stem from a study of blood T cell repertoires in COVID-19. J lost 4 bases, V lost 6 bases, and 6 bases had no gene match. CDR1 is SNHLY and CDR2 is FYNNEI in the germline V gene. The CDR3 loop spans 15 amino acids. Material for sequencing was peripheral blood. The chain recombines TRBV2 with TRBJ1-4, with 9 bases identical to TRBD1. The receptor was derived from a woman younger than 45 with acute or convalescent COVID-19. CDR3 coding DNA: TGTGCCAGCAGAAGCCCGGGACAGGGTAATGAAAAACTGTTTTTT. Protein product: CASRSPGQGNEKLFF.